There are a few counts of the clone carrying this T cell receptor (beta chain). The sample comes from a study of blood T cell repertoires in COVID-19. Whole-study context: The samples span acute and convalescent COVID-19 from the United States, Italy and Spain.

Authors' methods: Nucleated cell counts were estimated from reference gene primer amplification. The protocol was immunoSEQ multiplex PCR, while the TCRdb copy is restricted to in-frame clones and leaves out a portion. That table furnishes V, J and clone size, whereas the DNA furnished D and trimming. This repertoire shows 110,000 or so clones, around 84% found once; its top ten account for over 7.5%. The CDR3 consists of 15 residues. V lost 9 bases to trimming and J lost 4 bases, with 16 bases between them. Germline V gene sequence: CDR1 LNHDA, CDR2 SQIVND (reference sequence). The rearrangement uses TRBV19 and TRBJ1-6; the D gene is possibly TRBD1 (6 bases). What was sequenced was peripheral blood. The receptor was isolated from a woman between 40 and 50 years old with acute or convalescent COVID-19. DNA for the CDR3: TGTGCCAGCCGTGGGGGGGCTCATTATAATTCACCCCTCCACTTT. Translating it yields CASRGGAHYNSPLHF. The full variable domain, its missing parts supplied by reference TRBV19 and TRBJ1-6, is DGGITQSPKYLFRKEGQNVTLSCEQNLNHDAMYWYRQDPGQGLRLIYYSQIVNDFQKGDIAEGYSVSREKKESFPLTVTSAQKNPTAFYLCASRGGAHYNSPLHFGNGTRLTVT.